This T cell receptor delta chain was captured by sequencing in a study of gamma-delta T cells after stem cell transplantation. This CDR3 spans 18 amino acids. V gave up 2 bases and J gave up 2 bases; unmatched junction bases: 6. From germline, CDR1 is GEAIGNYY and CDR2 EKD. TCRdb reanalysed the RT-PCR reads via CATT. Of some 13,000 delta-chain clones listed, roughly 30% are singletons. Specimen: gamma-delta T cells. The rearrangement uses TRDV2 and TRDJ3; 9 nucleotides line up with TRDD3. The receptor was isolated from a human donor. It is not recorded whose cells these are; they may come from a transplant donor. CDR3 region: CACDNTGGEPWDTRQMFF. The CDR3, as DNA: TGTGCCTGTGACAATACTGGGGGAGAACCCTGGGACACCCGACAGATGTTTTTC.